This T cell receptor beta chain was retrieved from a study of cytomegalovirus exposure and HLA in healthy donors. Study results and limitations: Later analysis identified about 17,000 TCR beta sequences associated with HLA alleles, using a false discovery rate threshold of 0.05.

For this clone: Its antigen is not known.

It was with 60 Vbeta and 13 Jbeta primers that the PCR ran. Some clones are missing from TCRdb's copy, which holds only in-frame ones; the method was immunoSEQ multiplex PCR. In the table there are some 20,000 clones, under 80% of which are singletons. V was pared by 2 bases and J by 10 bases, with 6 bases between. The CDR3 covers 11 residues. The germline V gene encodes CDR1 SNHLY and CDR2 FYNNEI. The chain carries TRBV2 and TRBJ2-1; D call uncertain. The sequence was obtained from a man aged 18-30 years in good health and CMV-seronegative. The sample was PBMCs. The CDR3 DNA reads as TGTGCCAGCAGTGAACCCCAGGAGCAGTTCTTC. Protein: CASSEPQEQFF.